This T cell receptor beta chain was found in a study of shared clonotypes between healthy human individuals. The study, taken as a whole, reports: Against clonotypes common to all four donors, non-shared ones had lower generation probabilities.

Terminally differentiated effector memory CD45RA+ cells were excluded from the naive CD8 cells, which were CD45RO-negative and positively selected for CCR7. As for this clone: Its antigen is currently unknown.

The germline CDR1 and CDR2 sequences are GTSNPN and SVGIG (reference sequence). V was cut by 0 bases and J by 7 bases, with 9 bases left in between. The CDR3 is 12 amino acids. Assay: immunoSEQ multiplex PCR; the TCRdb copy retains only in-frame clones and omits some. This sample has some 580,000 clones, with 98% found just once. The sequencing input was naive CD8+ T cells sorted from blood. This sequence originates from a man aged 25-45 years in good health. The chain is built from TRBV30 and TRBJ2-5; possibly TRBD2 for D (7 bases). The CDR3 loop is CAWSVGGGTQYF. The CDR3 region has the DNA TGTGCCTGGAGTGTAGGGGGGGGGACCCAGTACTTC.